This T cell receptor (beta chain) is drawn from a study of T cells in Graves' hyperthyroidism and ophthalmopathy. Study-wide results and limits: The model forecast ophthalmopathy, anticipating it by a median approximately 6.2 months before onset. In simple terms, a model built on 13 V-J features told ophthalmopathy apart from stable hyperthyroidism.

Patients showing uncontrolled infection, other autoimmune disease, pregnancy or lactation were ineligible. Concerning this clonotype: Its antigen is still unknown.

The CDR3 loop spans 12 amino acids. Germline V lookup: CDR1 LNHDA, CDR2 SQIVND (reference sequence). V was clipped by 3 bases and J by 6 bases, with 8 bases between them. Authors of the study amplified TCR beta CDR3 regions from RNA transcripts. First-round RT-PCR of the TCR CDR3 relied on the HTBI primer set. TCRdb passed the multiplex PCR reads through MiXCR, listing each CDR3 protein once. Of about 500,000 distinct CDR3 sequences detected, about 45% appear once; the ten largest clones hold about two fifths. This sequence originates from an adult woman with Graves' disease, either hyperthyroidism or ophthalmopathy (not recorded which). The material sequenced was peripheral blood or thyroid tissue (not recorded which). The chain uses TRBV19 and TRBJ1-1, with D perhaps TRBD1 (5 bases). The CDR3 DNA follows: TGTGCCAGTAGTATCCCCAGGGCTGAAGCTTTCTTT. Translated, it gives CASSIPRAEAFF.